The entry below gives a single T cell receptor (beta chain) sequence along with its context. The antigen is unknown. Per germline, CDR1 SGHDN and CDR2 FVKESK. V gave up 2 bases and J gave up 3 bases, with 9 bases separating them. The CDR3 is made up of 14 amino acids. The data stem from a study of graft-versus-host responses after intestinal transplantation. This table comes from immunoSEQ multiplex PCR, and its TCRdb copy is limited to in-frame clones, with some not included. The sample has more than 100,000 clones; about 95% are singletons. The origin of this receptor is a human donor who received an intestinal transplant. V usage is TRBV14 and J usage is TRBJ2-3; D ambiguous. The sample was unstimulated CD8+ T cells sorted from spleen or lymph node cells, taken before intestinal transplant. This chain's CDR3 is CASSQLQQTDTQYF. The CDR3 DNA is TGTGCCAGCAGCCAACTCCAGCAAACAGATACGCAGTATTTT.